The TCR beta chain under discussion was sequenced for a study of cytomegalovirus exposure and HLA in healthy donors. The PCR employed 60 Vbeta primers together with 13 Jbeta primers. Sequencing was performed with immunoSEQ multiplex PCR; in TCRdb, only in-frame clones are kept and a portion is missing. Found here are hundreds of thousands of clones, almost 80% of them singletons; the top ten hold around 1.8%. Germline V gene lookup returns CDR1 LGHNA and CDR2 YSLEER. V lost 0 bases to trimming and J lost 0 bases, with 9 bases between them. CDR3 size: 16 residues. The TCR was taken from a young man in good health and CMV-seronegative. The sample consisted of PBMCs. J is TRBJ1-3 and V is TRBV4-3; D may be TRBD1 (5 bases). The CDR3 here is CASSQDRGSSGNTIYF. In nucleotides, the CDR3 is TGCGCCAGCAGCCAAGATCGGGGGAGCTCTGGAAACACCATATATTTT.